Below, 9 T cell receptor beta chains from the same sample are listed, as sequenced in a study of cytomegalovirus exposure and HLA in healthy donors. The PCR made use of 60 Vbeta and 13 Jbeta primers. Assay: immunoSEQ multiplex PCR; the TCRdb copy retains only in-frame clones and omits some. The sample shows some 150,000 clones, around two thirds of them seen only once. Material for sequencing was PBMCs. Receptors originate from a woman aged 40 to 55 in good health and CMV-seronegative.

This clone occurred a few times. The chain uses TRBV21-1 and TRBJ2-2; the table gives TRBD2 as D, unverified against the DNA. TRBV21-1 is a listed pseudogene. This CDR3 is 18 amino acids long. CDR3: CASSKDVDQRGIGGELFF. The DNA of the CDR3 is TGTGCCAGCAGCAAAGATGTCGACCAAAGAGGTATCGGCGGGGAGCTGTTTTTT.

In its sample, this clone was seen once. V usage is TRBV7-2 and J usage is TRBJ2-5; D may be TRBD2 (7 bases). With 7 bases removed from V and 4 bases from J, the gap between germline ends came to 25 bases. Per the germline V gene, CDR1 is SGHTA and CDR2 is FQGNSA. The length of the CDR3 is 17 residues. Written as DNA, the CDR3 is TGTGCCAGCACCGGTCCAGCGGGGCCCCGCAGGGGAGAGACCCAGTACTTC. It encodes CASTGPAGPRRGETQYF.

A few counts support this clone. This chain links TRBV19 with TRBJ1-2, with a tentative D call TRBD1 (5 bases). V shed 6 bases and J shed 6 bases, with 23 bases lying between them. CDR1 is LNHDA, CDR2 SQIVND, per germline (reference sequence). The CDR3 sequence is 16 residues long. The DNA of the CDR3 is TGTGCCAGTAGGAAGTATATTCGGGACTTGGTAAATGGCTACACCTTC. This gives the protein CASRKYIRDLVNGYTF.

The chain couples TRBV4-3 to TRBJ2-7, with D perhaps matching TRBD1 (5 bases). From germline, CDR1 is LGHNA and CDR2 YSLEER. CDR3 size: 14 residues. Trimming removed 2 bases at V and 2 bases at J, with 10 bases between. The CDR3 DNA follows: TGCGCCAGCAGCCAAACCAGGGAAGCCTACGAGCAGTACTTC. Amino acid sequence: CASSQTREAYEQYF.

The chain joins TRBV5-8 to TRBJ1-1; D gene ambiguous. The germline gives CDR1 SGHTS, CDR2 YDEGEE. This CDR3 region has 15 residues. Trimming left V 0 bases short and J 7 bases short, with 16 bases between. CDR3 sequence (DNA): TGTGCCAGCAGCTTGGCGCTTCCCCGAGCTTTTGAAGCTTTCTTT. Translating it yields CASSLALPRAFEAFF.

The chain couples TRBV4-1 to TRBJ2-6, with D possibly TRBD2 on 5 matching bases. The CDR3 has 14 residues. Looked up from germline, CDR1 is MGHRA and CDR2 is YSYEKL. Trimming took off 5 bases at V and 2 bases at J, with 7 bases between the two ends. The CDR3 is CASSEGAGANVLTF. In nucleotides, the CDR3 is TGCGCCAGCAGCGAGGGAGCTGGGGCCAACGTCCTGACTTTC.

The chain joins TRBV2 to TRBJ1-6; no clear D. V lost 7 bases to trimming and J lost 8 bases, with 12 bases between them. Per the germline V gene, CDR1 is SNHLY and CDR2 is FYNNEI. CDR3 length: 13 residues. The CDR3 sequence is CASISGIYSPLHF. DNA for the CDR3: TGTGCCAGCATATCGGGTATCTATTCACCCCTCCACTTT.

The chain joins TRBV11-2 to TRBJ2-4, with D perhaps TRBD1 (5 bases). This CDR3 is built from 16 residues. V was pared by 3 bases and J by 1 base, with 13 bases between. Looked up from germline, CDR1 is SGHAT and CDR2 is FQNNGV. The CDR3 coding sequence is TGTGCCAGCAGCTTCCAACAGGATAGGGCCAAAAACATTCAGTACTTC. It codes for CASSFQQDRAKNIQYF.

The chain recombines TRBV9 with TRBJ2-3; maybe TRBD2 (6 bases). Trimming cost V 0 bases and J 4 bases, with 15 bases left between them. Germline loops: CDR1 SGDLS, CDR2 YYNGEE. This CDR3 has 16 amino acids. The CDR3 nucleotides read TGTGCCAGCAGCGTAGTGTCTAGCGTGCCAGCAGATACGCAGTATTTT. It codes for CASSVVSSVPADTQYF.